This TCR beta chain is from a study of blood T cells in healthy people across ages. PCR was performed a second time for 7 to 11 cycles using a sample-barcoded 5' primer and a J-beta primer mix. A tag from a template-switch adaptor with 12 random nucleotides marked each cDNA molecule. TCRdb used MiXCR to reprocess the 5' RACE reads, holding one entry per CDR3 protein. The data show about 670,000 distinct CDR3 sequences, roughly half seen once. Germline V CDR1 and CDR2: SNHLY, FYNNEI. This CDR3 has 14 residues. V was pared by 7 bases and J by 1 base, with 3 bases of the junction left unmatched. Ten or more counts support this clonotype. Healthy Caucasians from Russia aged about 6 to 95 served as donors. Investigators took around 10 milliliters of peripheral blood from every donor.

The chain has TRBV2 and TRBJ2-3; 9 bases line up with TRBD2. The sample comprised blood. The receptor was isolated from a woman of 80 years or more in good health. The DNA of the CDR3 is TGTGCCAGCACCGCTAGCGGGGGCACAGATACGCAGTATTTT. It is translated as CASTASGGTDTQYF.